One sample yielded the 32 T cell receptor beta chains listed below, sequenced in a study of blood T cell repertoires in COVID-19. TCRdb keeps only in-frame clones here, not all; method: immunoSEQ multiplex PCR. This table holds 64,000 or so clones, 65% to 90% found once. Sequenced material: peripheral blood. All receptors come from a man aged 35 to 55 with acute or convalescent COVID-19.

This clone was counted once. The chain joins TRBV6-5 to TRBJ1-2, with D unclear. Between the trimmed V and J ends, which lost 0 bases and 1 base, there was a span of 6 bases. The CDR3 is 14 amino acids. CDR1 and CDR2 (germline): MNHEY, SVGAGI. DNA of the CDR3: TGTGCCAGCAGTTACTCGTTCAGTAACTATGGCTACACCTTC. This translates into CASSYSFSNYGYTF.

V usage is TRBV4-1 and J usage is TRBJ2-2, with TRBD2 matching over 14 bases. This CDR3 region has 16 residues. Losses at the gene ends were 4 bases for V and 6 bases for J; bases not matched to a gene: 4. Germline V gene data show CDR1 as MGHRA and CDR2 as YSYEKL. The chain's CDR3 is CASSRLAGGIPGELFF. The DNA for the CDR3 is TGCGCCAGCAGCCGACTAGCGGGGGGGATCCCCGGGGAGCTGTTTTTT.

This clone came up a few times. V usage is TRBV15 and J usage is TRBJ1-4; D uncertain. Germline-derived CDR1 and CDR2 are LNHNV and YYDKDF (reference sequence). This CDR3 contains 16 residues. V was shortened by 1 base and J by 0 bases, with 9 bases between the two germline ends. CDR3 DNA: TGTGCCACCAGCAGAGGAGTTAGCGCAACTAATGAAAAACTGTTTTTT. It yields the protein CATSRGVSATNEKLFF.

J is TRBJ1-4 and V is TRBV7-9, with 7 bases fitting TRBD1. Germline loops: CDR1 SEHNR, CDR2 FQNEAQ (reference sequence). V lost 5 bases and J lost 5; bases outside the gene matches: 11. This CDR3 is 16 amino acids long. CDR3 loop: CASSEGLTGRNEKLFF. CDR3 sequence (DNA): TGTGCCAGCAGCGAGGGATTGACAGGGAGGAATGAAAAACTGTTTTTT.

This clone showed up just once. This chain uses TRBV5-1 with TRBJ2-1; TRBD1 aligns across 8 bases. The V gene's germline CDR1 is SGHRS and CDR2 YFSETQ. The junction had 9 bases not matched to a gene; V was cut back by 0 bases and J by 10 bases. This CDR3 contains 15 residues. Written as DNA, the CDR3 is TGCGCCAGCAGCTTGGGGGACAGGTACTTATCCGAGCAGTTCTTC. Translated, it gives CASSLGDRYLSEQFF.

This clone was picked up a small number of times. This rearrangement joins TRBV7-9 to TRBJ2-5, with 7 bases lining up with TRBD1. With V trimmed by 5 bases and J by 3 bases, 12 bases remained unmatched. CDR3 length: 16 residues. Germline V gene lookup returns CDR1 SEHNR and CDR2 FQNEAQ (reference sequence). CDR3 sequence: CASSPAGTVWEETQYF. The CDR3, as DNA: TGTGCCAGCAGCCCGGCCGGGACAGTTTGGGAAGAGACCCAGTACTTC.

This clone was observed a single time. The chain uses TRBV11-3 and TRBJ2-5, with D perhaps matching TRBD1 (6 bases). This CDR3 contains 14 residues. The V end was cut by 4 bases, the J end by 4 bases, with 13 bases between. Germline V gene lookup returns CDR1 SGHNT and CDR2 YENEEA. The CDR3 region is CASSSGQFPETQYF. The CDR3 DNA sequence: TGTGCCAGCAGCTCCGGACAGTTTCCAGAGACCCAGTACTTC. The complete variable domain, with remaining parts taken from reference TRBV11-3 and TRBJ2-5, reads EAGVVQSPRYKIIEKKQPVAFWCNPISGHNTLYWYLQNLGQGPELLIRYENEEAVDDSQLPKDRFSAERLKGVDSTLKIQPAELGDSAVYLCASSSGQFPETQYFGPGTRLLVL.

This chain joins TRBV11-2 and TRBJ1-1; D ambiguous. Germline lookup yields CDR1 SGHAT and CDR2 FQNNGV. V gave up 0 bases and J gave up 4 bases, with 12 bases separating them. The CDR3 is 15 residues long. CDR3 region: CASSLDWPSGTEAFF. The CDR3 nucleotides read TGTGCCAGCAGCTTAGATTGGCCCTCGGGCACTGAAGCTTTCTTT.

The sample holds a few counts of this clone. The chain joins TRBV11-2 to TRBJ1-2, with unresolved D. Germline CDR1 and CDR2: SGHAT and FQNNGV. Trimming removed 5 bases from V and 7 bases from J, with 14 bases in between. The CDR3 loop spans 13 amino acids. CDR3 region: CASSPKGDSGYTF. The CDR3, as DNA: TGTGCCAGCAGCCCGAAGGGAGATTCTGGCTACACCTTC.

The chain recombines TRBV28 with TRBJ1-2, with D unclear. The V gene's germline CDR1 is MDHEN and CDR2 SYDVKM. The CDR3 spans 15 residues. V lost 5 bases to trimming and J lost 8 bases, with 21 bases between them. The CDR3 is CASSPPGNGPGGYTF. Written as DNA, the CDR3 is TGTGCCAGCAGTCCACCGGGAAATGGCCCGGGAGGCTACACCTTC.

The chain employs TRBV3-1 (or the pseudogene TRBV3-2) and TRBJ1-1; tentative D call: TRBD1 (5 bases). V lost 7 bases and J lost 3, with 15 bases in between. The CDR3 consists of 14 residues. CDR1 and CDR2 (germline): LGHDT, YNNKEL (reference sequence). This CDR3 reads CASTSDTRDTEAFF. In DNA, the CDR3 is TGTGCCAGCACCTCGGACACAAGGGACACTGAAGCTTTCTTT.

V gene TRBV7-8 combines with J gene TRBJ1-5; 9 positions match TRBD1. Losses at the gene ends were 0 bases for V and 3 bases for J; bases not matched to a gene: 12. Germline CDR1 is SGHVS and CDR2 is FQNEAQ. The CDR3 has 19 amino acids. In nucleotides, the CDR3 is TGTGCCAGCAGCTTAGCGTGGACAGGGGTCATGGCCCCCAATCAGCCCCAGCATTTT. Amino acid sequence: CASSLAWTGVMAPNQPQHF.

This chain connects TRBV6-5 to TRBJ1-3; possibly TRBD1 for D (5 bases). This CDR3 is built from 13 residues. V gave up 11 bases and J gave up 0 bases, with 11 bases separating them. Germline values: CDR1 MNHEY, CDR2 SVGAGI. This CDR3 is CAGRGNSGNTIYF. CDR3 in DNA: TGTGCCGGTAGGGGAAACTCTGGAAACACCATATATTTT.

This clone was found once. The V call is TRBV27, the J call TRBJ1-1; 10 nucleotides match TRBD1. This CDR3 is built from 14 residues. Germline CDR1 MNHEY, CDR2 SMNVEV (reference sequence). V shed 6 bases and J 4 bases; nucleotides not matched to a gene: 5. The CDR3 loop reads CASRETGGFTEAFF. CDR3 coding DNA: TGTGCCAGCAGAGAGACAGGGGGCTTCACTGAAGCTTTCTTT.

V is TRBV7-3 and J is TRBJ1-1; D uncertain. The germline gives CDR1 SGHTA, CDR2 FQGTGA. This CDR3 comprises 13 residues. The V end was cut by 0 bases, the J end by 9 bases, with 11 bases between. The CDR3, as DNA: TGTGCCAGCAGCTTAACCGAGAGGACTCAAGCTTTCTTT. Translated, it gives CASSLTERTQAFF.

The rearrangement links TRBV7-3 to TRBJ2-7; D may be TRBD1 (6 bases). Deletions cut 6 bases from V and 0 bases from J, with 18 bases between. This CDR3 has 16 amino acids. Germline V gene sequence: CDR1 SGHTA, CDR2 FQGTGA. Here the CDR3 reads CASRNQTGKSSYEQYF. In nucleotides, the CDR3 is TGTGCCAGCAGAAACCAAACAGGGAAAAGCTCCTACGAGCAGTACTTC.

The V and J genes are TRBV24-1 and TRBJ2-3, with D possibly matching TRBD2 (6 bases). The CDR3 runs to 15 residues. V shed 6 bases and J shed 5 bases, with 17 bases lying between them. Germline CDR1 and CDR2: KGHDR and SFDVKD. In DNA form, the CDR3 reads TGTGCCACCAGTCCGGAGGGGACTGGAAGAGATACGCAGTATTTT. Encoded protein: CATSPEGTGRDTQYF.

The rearrangement uses TRBV7-8 and TRBJ2-7; TRBD2 aligns across 7 bases. Looked up from germline, CDR1 is SGHVS and CDR2 is FQNEAQ. CDR3 size: 14 residues. Trimming took 5 bases from V and 3 from J; bases not matched to a gene: 7. CDR3 coding DNA: TGTGCCAGCAGCGGGCCGGGCGGGGGCTACGAGCAGTACTTC. The encoded protein is CASSGPGGGYEQYF.

The chain combines TRBV6-1 with TRBJ2-1, with 9 positions matching TRBD2. The CDR3 length is 15 residues. The germline CDR1 and CDR2 sequences are MNHNS and SASEGT. The junction had 3 bases not matched to a gene; V was cut back by 1 base and J by 5 bases. CDR3 nucleotide sequence: TGTGCCAGCAGTGAAGAGGCGGGGGGGCACAATGAGCAGTTCTTC. It encodes CASSEEAGGHNEQFF.

J is TRBJ2-3 and V is TRBV20-1; no reliable D call. Between the trimmed V and J ends, which lost 7 bases and 2 bases, there was a span of 7 bases. There are 11 residues in the CDR3. Germline V CDR1 and CDR2: DFQATT, SNEGSKA (reference sequence). The CDR3 loop is CSVSSTDTQYF. The CDR3 nucleotides read TGCAGTGTCTCTTCCACAGATACGCAGTATTTT.

The chain joins TRBV5-4 to TRBJ1-4; 8 bases map to TRBD1. Germline CDR1 reads SGHNT; CDR2 reads YYREEE (reference sequence). CDR3 size: 16 residues. V lost 4 bases, J lost 6 bases, and 11 bases stayed unmatched. As DNA, the CDR3 is TGTGCCAGCAGCCGTGGACAGGGATTTAATGATGAAAAACTGTTTTTT. Residues: CASSRGQGFNDEKLFF.

V usage is TRBV30 and J usage is TRBJ2-2; D might be TRBD2 (5 bases). This CDR3 has 14 amino acids. Per the germline V gene, CDR1 is GTSNPN and CDR2 is SVGIG (reference sequence). The V and J ends lost 0 bases and 9 bases respectively, with 14 bases between them. As DNA, the CDR3 is TGTGCCTGGAGTGTACTTGAGAGGGCCAGGGAGCTGTTTTTT. Its translation is CAWSVLERARELFF.

To note about this clone: Distinct nucleotide sequences in the sample also encode this CDR3. The rearrangement links TRBV5-1 to TRBJ1-3, with a tentative D call TRBD1 (5 bases). CDR1 and CDR2 (germline): SGHRS, YFSETQ. Between the trimmed V and J ends, which lost 1 base and 0 bases, there was a span of 5 bases. The CDR3 runs 14 residues. The CDR3 bases are TGCGCCAGCAGCTTGACAGGCTCTGGAAACACCATATATTTT. It codes for CASSLTGSGNTIYF.

CDR3 nucleotides: TGTGCCAGCAGCCGTGACAGGGGGCCAACTGAAGCTTTCTTT. It yields the protein CASSRDRGPTEAFF. The chain carries TRBV7-9 and TRBJ1-1; 10 bases match TRBD1. Germline CDR1 is SEHNR and CDR2 is FQNEAQ (reference sequence). V lost 5 bases, J lost 5 bases, and 5 bases stayed unmatched. The length of the CDR3 is 14 residues.

V gene TRBV30 combines with J gene TRBJ1-1; 12 bases fit TRBD1. Losses at the gene ends were 3 bases for V and 0 bases for J; bases not matched to a gene: 8. CDR1 is GTSNPN and CDR2 is SVGIG in the germline V gene (reference sequence). CDR3 size: 17 residues. In nucleotides, the CDR3 is TGTGCCTGGAGCGCCGGGACAGGGGGCCTAATGAACACTGAAGCTTTCTTT. This codes for CAWSAGTGGLMNTEAFF.

CDR3: CASRRQGANTEAFF. In nucleotides, the CDR3 is TGTGCCAGCAGAAGACAGGGGGCGAACACTGAAGCTTTCTTT. The chain recombines TRBV2 with TRBJ1-1; the match to TRBD1 covers 10 bases. This CDR3 contains 14 residues. With V trimmed by 6 bases and J by 1 base, 2 bases remained unmatched. Per the germline V gene, CDR1 is SNHLY and CDR2 is FYNNEI.

This chain uses TRBV30 with TRBJ1-5, with D perhaps matching TRBD1 (5 bases). The germline V gene has CDR1 GTSNPN and CDR2 SVGIG (reference sequence). The CDR3 is made up of 14 amino acids. Trimming took 1 base from V and 8 from J, leaving 15 bases between them. The CDR3 protein is CAWSGKGASEPQHF. As DNA, the CDR3 is TGTGCCTGGAGTGGCAAAGGGGCCTCGGAGCCCCAGCATTTT.

This clone was seen a single time. J is TRBJ2-7 and V is TRBV30; D assignment may be TRBD1 or TRBD2 (5 bases each). The V gene's germline CDR1 is GTSNPN and CDR2 SVGIG (reference sequence). V dropped 8 bases and J dropped 4 bases, with 15 bases sitting between them. The CDR3 consists of 12 residues. The CDR3 sequence is CAGTLAGYEQYF. Written as DNA, the CDR3 is TGTGCCGGGACCCTAGCAGGTTACGAGCAGTACTTC.

This chain joins TRBV5-1 and TRBJ2-3, with 9 bases that match TRBD2. The junction had 9 bases not matched to a gene; V was cut back by 7 bases and J by 6 bases. Germline CDR1 reads SGHRS; CDR2 reads YFSETQ. The CDR3 loop spans 14 amino acids. Here the CDR3 reads CASGLAGPRDTQYF. CDR3 DNA: TGCGCCAGCGGGCTAGCGGGGCCGCGGGATACGCAGTATTTT.

The chain recombines TRBV4-1 with TRBJ1-5; maybe TRBD1 (5 bases). The CDR3 runs to 16 residues. V was shortened by 0 bases and J by 4 bases, with 13 bases between the two germline ends. Germline lookup yields CDR1 MGHRA and CDR2 YSYEKL. CDR3 in DNA: TGCGCCAGCAGCCAAGACGGGGGTATCGGAAATCAGCCCCAGCATTTT. This translates into CASSQDGGIGNQPQHF.

The rearrangement joins TRBV2 to TRBJ1-3, with a possible D match to TRBD1 (6 bases). Germline CDR1 reads SNHLY; CDR2 reads FYNNEI. This CDR3 comprises 17 residues. V was shortened by 3 bases and J by 0 bases, with 15 bases between the two germline ends. The CDR3 nucleotides are TGTGCCAGCAGTGATATGGGCAGGGGCGTCTCTGGAAACACCATATATTTT. It yields the protein CASSDMGRGVSGNTIYF.

The CDR3: CASSGFQGSSYNEQFF. As DNA, the CDR3 is TGTGCCAGCAGCGGCTTCCAGGGGAGCTCCTACAATGAGCAGTTCTTC. The chain uses TRBV5-4 and TRBJ2-1; D is possibly TRBD1 (6 bases). V was shortened by 4 bases and J by 0 bases, with 14 bases between the two germline ends. The V gene's germline CDR1 is SGHNT and CDR2 YYREEE (reference sequence). The length of the CDR3 is 16 residues.